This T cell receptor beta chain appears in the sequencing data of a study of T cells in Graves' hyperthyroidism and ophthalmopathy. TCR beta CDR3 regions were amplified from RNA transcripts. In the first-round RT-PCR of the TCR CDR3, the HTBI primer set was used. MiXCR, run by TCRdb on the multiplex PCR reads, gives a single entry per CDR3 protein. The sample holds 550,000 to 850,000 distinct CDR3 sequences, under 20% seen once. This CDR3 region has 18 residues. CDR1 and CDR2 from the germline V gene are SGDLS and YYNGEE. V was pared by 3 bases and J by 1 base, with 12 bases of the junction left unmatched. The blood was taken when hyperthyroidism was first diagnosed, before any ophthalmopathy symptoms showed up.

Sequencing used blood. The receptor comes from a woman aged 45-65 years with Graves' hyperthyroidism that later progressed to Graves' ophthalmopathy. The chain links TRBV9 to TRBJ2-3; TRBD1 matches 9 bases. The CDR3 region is CASSADYLWTGGTDTQYF. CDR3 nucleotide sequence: TGTGCCAGCAGCGCGGATTACCTCTGGACAGGGGGCACAGATACGCAGTATTTT.